This TCR beta chain was sequenced during a study of vaccination and CD4 T cells after COVID-19. Study at large: Once diagnosed, patients had post-COVID samples drawn a median approximately 100 days later (range 35 to 161). The cells in question were stimulated using overlapping spike peptides derived from SARS-CoV-2, HCoV-NL63, HCoV-OC43 and HCoV-229E.

The CDR3 has 15 amino acids. Between the trimmed V and J ends, which lost 0 bases and 4 bases, there was a span of 13 bases. Germline CDR1 is SGHNT and CDR2 is YYREEE (reference sequence). Sequencing of DNA taken from cultured CD4+ T cells relied on the Oncomine TCR Beta short-read assay. One entry per CDR3 protein, called by TCRdb with MiXCR from the PCR reads. The sample carries about 16,000 distinct CDR3 sequences, about half recorded once. This clonotype was seen a few times. Its antigen is currently unknown. Specified time point: late sampling 161 to 241 days after vaccination in three convalescent patients. Treatment noted: approximately 11-day PBMC culture with coronavirus spike peptide pools or control peptides (ViraFEST assay).

The chain combines TRBV5-4 with TRBJ2-5, with D perhaps matching TRBD1 (6 bases). This sequence originates from a human donor who had recovered from COVID-19. The sequencing used CD4+ T cells from blood, cultured in vitro, collected about 7 months after SARS-CoV-2 vaccination. CDR3 sequence: CASSLAGGLGETQYF. DNA of the CDR3: TGTGCCAGCAGCTTGGCTGGGGGCCTAGGAGAGACCCAGTACTTC.